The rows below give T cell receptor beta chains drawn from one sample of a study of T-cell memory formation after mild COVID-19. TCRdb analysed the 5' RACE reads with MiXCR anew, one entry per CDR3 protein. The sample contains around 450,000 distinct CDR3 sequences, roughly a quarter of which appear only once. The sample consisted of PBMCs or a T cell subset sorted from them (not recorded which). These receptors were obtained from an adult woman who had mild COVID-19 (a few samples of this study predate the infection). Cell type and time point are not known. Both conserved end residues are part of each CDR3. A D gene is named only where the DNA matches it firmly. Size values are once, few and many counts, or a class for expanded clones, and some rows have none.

TGTGCCAGCAGTCTTGCCGGGACCCCCCGCACTGAGCAGTTCTTC,CASSLAGTPRTEQFF,.,.,TRBJ2-1,TRBV6-5
TGTGCCAGCAGCTCACGACAGGGTAAGGCCCAGTACTTC,CASSSRQGKAQYF,.,TRBD1,TRBJ2-5,TRBV7-2
TGTGCCAGCAGTCCTCGGACTAGCGGTGGGGAGCTGTTTTTT,CASSPRTSGGELFF,few,TRBD2,TRBJ2-2,TRBV12-3/TRBV12-4
TGCAGCGTTTACTCTAGGGGCGCCTACGAGCAGTACTTC,CSVYSRGAYEQYF,few,.,TRBJ2-7,TRBV29-1
TGTGCCAGCAGTTTGTGGGAAGAGACCCAGTACTTC,CASSLWEETQYF,.,.,TRBJ2-5,TRBV12-3/TRBV12-4
TGTGCCAGCATTCCGAAGACGGGGGTCACGAACTATGGCTACACCTTC,CASIPKTGVTNYGYTF,few,.,TRBJ1-2,TRBV6-2/TRBV6-3
TGCAGTGCTGACAAGGGGACAGGGTATGGCTACACCTTC,CSADKGTGYGYTF,few,TRBD1,TRBJ1-2,TRBV20-1
TGCGCCAGCAGCTCGGGACTAGTCGTCCCTAGCACAGATACGCAGTATTTT,CASSSGLVVPSTDTQYF,.,TRBD2,TRBJ2-3,TRBV5-1
TGCGCCAGCAAGACAGGGGGGAACACTGAAGCTTTCTTT,CASKTGGNTEAFF,few,TRBD1,TRBJ1-1,TRBV10-2
TGCAGCGTGGGGATTCGGACCGTATTTGGGTATGGCTACACCTTC,CSVGIRTVFGYGYTF,few,.,TRBJ1-2,TRBV29-1
TGCGCCAGCAGCTTGGAGACACCCACAACACTAGCGGGGACGGACAATGAGCAGTTCTTC,CASSLETPTTLAGTDNEQFF,.,TRBD2,TRBJ2-1,TRBV5-1
TGTGCCAGCTCATCGAGGCCACAGCTAACCCAAGAGACCCAGTACTTC,CASSSRPQLTQETQYF,.,.,TRBJ2-5,TRBV18
TGCGCCAGCAGCCAAGAAGACGGCTATGGCTACACCTTC,CASSQEDGYGYTF,.,.,TRBJ1-2,TRBV4-1
TGTGCCAGCAGTTACGGGGGTTTAACTGAAGCTTTCTTT,CASSYGGLTEAFF,.,.,TRBJ1-1,TRBV6-5
TGTGCCAGCAGTAAGCCGGGACAGGGTAACACTGAAGCTTTCTTT,CASSKPGQGNTEAFF,medium-sized,TRBD1,TRBJ1-1,TRBV6-6
TGTGCCACCAGCAGTCGTGGGAACACTGAAGCTTTCTTT,CATSSRGNTEAFF,.,.,TRBJ1-1,TRBV15
TGTGCCAGCAGTAGGGCTCGGGACAATCAGCCCCAGCATTTT,CASSRARDNQPQHF,few,.,TRBJ1-5,TRBV6-1
TGTGCCAGCAGCGCGCCCCACCCAGGCTCCTACGAGCAGTACTTC,CASSAPHPGSYEQYF,.,.,TRBJ2-7,TRBV9
TGCGCCAGCAGCGACCGTCCCCCAGATACGCAGTATTTT,CASSDRPPDTQYF,.,.,TRBJ2-3,TRBV5-1
TGTGCCAGCAGTTATGGGGTTCAAGAGACCCAGTACTTC,CASSYGVQETQYF,.,.,TRBJ2-5,TRBV6-2/TRBV6-3
TGTGCCAGCAGTTTAGGCCGACAGAGCTACACTGAAGCTTTCTTT,CASSLGRQSYTEAFF,few,.,TRBJ1-1,TRBV12-3/TRBV12-4
TGTGCCGTCTCCGGGACTGCTGGAAACACCATATATTTT,CAVSGTAGNTIYF,.,.,TRBJ1-3,TRBV10-3
TGCGCCAGCAGCCAAGATCCAACGGAGGGGGAGGTGAAAAATGGCTCCTACAATGAGCAGTTCTTC,CASSQDPTEGEVKNGSYNEQFF,.,.,TRBJ2-1,TRBV4-1
TGTGCCAGCGCCCCGGGGGGGCACACCGGGGAGCTGTTTTTT,CASAPGGHTGELFF,.,TRBD2,TRBJ2-2,TRBV7-6
TGTGCCAGCAGCTATGCGACGGACAGGGCATATGGCTACACCTTC,CASSYATDRAYGYTF,.,TRBD1,TRBJ1-2,TRBV28
TGCGCCAGCAGCCAAGGTATGGACAGGGCCTACGAGCAGTACTTC,CASSQGMDRAYEQYF,few,TRBD1,TRBJ2-7,TRBV4-1
TGCAGTGCCTCAGTCCCCCTAAATGAAAAACTGTTTTTT,CSASVPLNEKLFF,.,.,TRBJ1-4,TRBV20-1
TGTGCCAGCAGCTCGGCTTATTCAGCTTTCTTT,CASSSAYSAFF,few,.,TRBJ1-1,TRBV7-9
TGTGCCAGCAGCCAGAGATTTGGACAGGGGAGGGAGCCCCAGCATTTT,CASSQRFGQGREPQHF,.,TRBD1,TRBJ1-5,TRBV5-5
TGTGCCAGTAGTATAGATCCCGGGATCGAGGTTAACTATGGCTACACCTTC,CASSIDPGIEVNYGYTF,.,.,TRBJ1-2,TRBV19
TGTGCCAGCAGCTTCACAGGGGTCCTCTCTGGAAACACCATATATTTT,CASSFTGVLSGNTIYF,.,TRBD1,TRBJ1-3,TRBV7-9
TGTGCCAGCAGCTGGAGCAGGGACTATGGCTACACCTTC,CASSWSRDYGYTF,.,.,TRBJ1-2,TRBV7-2
TGCAGTGCTGGGGACAGGGGTGCAGATACGCAGTATTTT,CSAGDRGADTQYF,.,TRBD1,TRBJ2-3,TRBV20-1
TGTGCCAGCAGTGAAGCAGACTCTGGGGCCAACGTCCTGACTTTC,CASSEADSGANVLTF,.,.,TRBJ2-6,TRBV2
TGTGCCAGCAGTGATTTGGGACTGAACATTCAGTACTTC,CASSDLGLNIQYF,.,.,TRBJ2-4,TRBV2
TGTGCCAGCAGTTTAGGCAGGGAGTCGTCGTCACCCCTCCACTTT,CASSLGRESSSPLHF,few,.,TRBJ1-6,TRBV12-3/TRBV12-4
TGTGCCAGCTCACCACCAAAGGGGGCAAATTCACCCCTCCACTTT,CASSPPKGANSPLHF,.,TRBD1,TRBJ1-6,TRBV18
TGTGCCAGCAGTGGGGGACTTTTCTATGGCTACACCTTC,CASSGGLFYGYTF,.,.,TRBJ1-2,TRBV12-3/TRBV12-4
TGTGCCGGCAGCGAGGGGCAAGTTTATGGCTACACCTTC,CAGSEGQVYGYTF,.,.,TRBJ1-2,TRBV7-9
TGCAGCGTTGAAATAAATACCGGCCCCGGTCGAGCTTTCTTT,CSVEINTGPGRAFF,.,.,TRBJ1-1,TRBV29-1
TGTGCCAGCAGTTACGGACTCTCCTCCTACAATGAGCAGTTCTTC,CASSYGLSSYNEQFF,many,.,TRBJ2-1,TRBV12-3/TRBV12-4
TGTGCCATCAGTGAGGCGGGACGGCGGGTAGGAAACACCATATATTTT,CAISEAGRRVGNTIYF,.,.,TRBJ1-3,TRBV10-3
TGCGCCAGCAGCCAAGGGGAGATATACAATGAGCAGTTCTTC,CASSQGEIYNEQFF,.,.,TRBJ2-1,TRBV4-1
TGCAGTGCTAGTTATAGGCGAGGGGGAGAAGACACTGAAGCTTTCTTT,CSASYRRGGEDTEAFF,few,.,TRBJ1-1,TRBV20-1
TGTGCCAGCAGTTACTCGACCCTCTACGGGGAGCTGTTTTTT,CASSYSTLYGELFF,few,.,TRBJ2-2,TRBV6-6
TGTGCCAGCAGCGCTCGACTAGCGGGAGAGCGAGAGACCCAGTACTTC,CASSARLAGERETQYF,.,TRBD2,TRBJ2-5,TRBV11-2
TGCGCCAGCAGCCTGGGACTAGCGGGAGCAAATGAGCAGTTCTTC,CASSLGLAGANEQFF,many,TRBD2,TRBJ2-1,TRBV5-1
TGTGCCAGCAGCGTAGAGTGGAGCGGGAGGTCCAATGAGCAGTTCTTC,CASSVEWSGRSNEQFF,.,TRBD2,TRBJ2-1,TRBV9
TGTGCCACCAGTGACCCCGGGACTAGCATACGAGATACGCAGTATTTT,CATSDPGTSIRDTQYF,.,TRBD2,TRBJ2-3,TRBV24-1
TGTGCCAGCAGCCAAGAAGATCCTGGGGCCAACGTCCTGACTTTC,CASSQEDPGANVLTF,.,.,TRBJ2-6,TRBV14
TGTGCCAGCAGCGTAGGGCGACAGGGGGCGCAGATTTACACCGGGGAGCTGTTTTTT,CASSVGRQGAQIYTGELFF,few,TRBD1,TRBJ2-2,TRBV9
TGCGCCAGCAGCTGGACAGGGGCCCACGAGCAGTACTTC,CASSWTGAHEQYF,few,TRBD1,TRBJ2-7,TRBV5-1
TGCAGTGCTAGGCTTTCCTACGAGCAGTACTTC,CSARLSYEQYF,few,.,TRBJ2-7,TRBV20-1
TGTGCCACCAGTGACTCCGGGACGGTTTCTGGAAACACCATATATTTT,CATSDSGTVSGNTIYF,many,.,TRBJ1-3,TRBV24-1
TGTGCCAGCAGCTTAGCTTCTAGCGGGAGCTACGAGCAGTACTTC,CASSLASSGSYEQYF,few,TRBD2,TRBJ2-7,TRBV7-8
TGTGCCACCAGTGACCTGAATTACAATGAGCAGTTCTTC,CATSDLNYNEQFF,few,.,TRBJ2-1,TRBV24-1
TGTGCCAGCAGCCCCGAGGGGGGAGATACGCAGTATTTT,CASSPEGGDTQYF,.,.,TRBJ2-3,TRBV7-9
TGTGCCAGCAGGCAACCGGGACATCCGTACCAAGAGACCCAGTACTTC,CASRQPGHPYQETQYF,few,.,TRBJ2-5,TRBV7-9
TGTGCCAGCAGTTACGGCGGAGCCAATGAAAAACTGTTTTTT,CASSYGGANEKLFF,.,.,TRBJ1-4,TRBV6-5
TGCGCCAGCAGCCAAGTTTCTTTAAACCCAGATACGCAGTATTTT,CASSQVSLNPDTQYF,.,.,TRBJ2-3,TRBV4-3